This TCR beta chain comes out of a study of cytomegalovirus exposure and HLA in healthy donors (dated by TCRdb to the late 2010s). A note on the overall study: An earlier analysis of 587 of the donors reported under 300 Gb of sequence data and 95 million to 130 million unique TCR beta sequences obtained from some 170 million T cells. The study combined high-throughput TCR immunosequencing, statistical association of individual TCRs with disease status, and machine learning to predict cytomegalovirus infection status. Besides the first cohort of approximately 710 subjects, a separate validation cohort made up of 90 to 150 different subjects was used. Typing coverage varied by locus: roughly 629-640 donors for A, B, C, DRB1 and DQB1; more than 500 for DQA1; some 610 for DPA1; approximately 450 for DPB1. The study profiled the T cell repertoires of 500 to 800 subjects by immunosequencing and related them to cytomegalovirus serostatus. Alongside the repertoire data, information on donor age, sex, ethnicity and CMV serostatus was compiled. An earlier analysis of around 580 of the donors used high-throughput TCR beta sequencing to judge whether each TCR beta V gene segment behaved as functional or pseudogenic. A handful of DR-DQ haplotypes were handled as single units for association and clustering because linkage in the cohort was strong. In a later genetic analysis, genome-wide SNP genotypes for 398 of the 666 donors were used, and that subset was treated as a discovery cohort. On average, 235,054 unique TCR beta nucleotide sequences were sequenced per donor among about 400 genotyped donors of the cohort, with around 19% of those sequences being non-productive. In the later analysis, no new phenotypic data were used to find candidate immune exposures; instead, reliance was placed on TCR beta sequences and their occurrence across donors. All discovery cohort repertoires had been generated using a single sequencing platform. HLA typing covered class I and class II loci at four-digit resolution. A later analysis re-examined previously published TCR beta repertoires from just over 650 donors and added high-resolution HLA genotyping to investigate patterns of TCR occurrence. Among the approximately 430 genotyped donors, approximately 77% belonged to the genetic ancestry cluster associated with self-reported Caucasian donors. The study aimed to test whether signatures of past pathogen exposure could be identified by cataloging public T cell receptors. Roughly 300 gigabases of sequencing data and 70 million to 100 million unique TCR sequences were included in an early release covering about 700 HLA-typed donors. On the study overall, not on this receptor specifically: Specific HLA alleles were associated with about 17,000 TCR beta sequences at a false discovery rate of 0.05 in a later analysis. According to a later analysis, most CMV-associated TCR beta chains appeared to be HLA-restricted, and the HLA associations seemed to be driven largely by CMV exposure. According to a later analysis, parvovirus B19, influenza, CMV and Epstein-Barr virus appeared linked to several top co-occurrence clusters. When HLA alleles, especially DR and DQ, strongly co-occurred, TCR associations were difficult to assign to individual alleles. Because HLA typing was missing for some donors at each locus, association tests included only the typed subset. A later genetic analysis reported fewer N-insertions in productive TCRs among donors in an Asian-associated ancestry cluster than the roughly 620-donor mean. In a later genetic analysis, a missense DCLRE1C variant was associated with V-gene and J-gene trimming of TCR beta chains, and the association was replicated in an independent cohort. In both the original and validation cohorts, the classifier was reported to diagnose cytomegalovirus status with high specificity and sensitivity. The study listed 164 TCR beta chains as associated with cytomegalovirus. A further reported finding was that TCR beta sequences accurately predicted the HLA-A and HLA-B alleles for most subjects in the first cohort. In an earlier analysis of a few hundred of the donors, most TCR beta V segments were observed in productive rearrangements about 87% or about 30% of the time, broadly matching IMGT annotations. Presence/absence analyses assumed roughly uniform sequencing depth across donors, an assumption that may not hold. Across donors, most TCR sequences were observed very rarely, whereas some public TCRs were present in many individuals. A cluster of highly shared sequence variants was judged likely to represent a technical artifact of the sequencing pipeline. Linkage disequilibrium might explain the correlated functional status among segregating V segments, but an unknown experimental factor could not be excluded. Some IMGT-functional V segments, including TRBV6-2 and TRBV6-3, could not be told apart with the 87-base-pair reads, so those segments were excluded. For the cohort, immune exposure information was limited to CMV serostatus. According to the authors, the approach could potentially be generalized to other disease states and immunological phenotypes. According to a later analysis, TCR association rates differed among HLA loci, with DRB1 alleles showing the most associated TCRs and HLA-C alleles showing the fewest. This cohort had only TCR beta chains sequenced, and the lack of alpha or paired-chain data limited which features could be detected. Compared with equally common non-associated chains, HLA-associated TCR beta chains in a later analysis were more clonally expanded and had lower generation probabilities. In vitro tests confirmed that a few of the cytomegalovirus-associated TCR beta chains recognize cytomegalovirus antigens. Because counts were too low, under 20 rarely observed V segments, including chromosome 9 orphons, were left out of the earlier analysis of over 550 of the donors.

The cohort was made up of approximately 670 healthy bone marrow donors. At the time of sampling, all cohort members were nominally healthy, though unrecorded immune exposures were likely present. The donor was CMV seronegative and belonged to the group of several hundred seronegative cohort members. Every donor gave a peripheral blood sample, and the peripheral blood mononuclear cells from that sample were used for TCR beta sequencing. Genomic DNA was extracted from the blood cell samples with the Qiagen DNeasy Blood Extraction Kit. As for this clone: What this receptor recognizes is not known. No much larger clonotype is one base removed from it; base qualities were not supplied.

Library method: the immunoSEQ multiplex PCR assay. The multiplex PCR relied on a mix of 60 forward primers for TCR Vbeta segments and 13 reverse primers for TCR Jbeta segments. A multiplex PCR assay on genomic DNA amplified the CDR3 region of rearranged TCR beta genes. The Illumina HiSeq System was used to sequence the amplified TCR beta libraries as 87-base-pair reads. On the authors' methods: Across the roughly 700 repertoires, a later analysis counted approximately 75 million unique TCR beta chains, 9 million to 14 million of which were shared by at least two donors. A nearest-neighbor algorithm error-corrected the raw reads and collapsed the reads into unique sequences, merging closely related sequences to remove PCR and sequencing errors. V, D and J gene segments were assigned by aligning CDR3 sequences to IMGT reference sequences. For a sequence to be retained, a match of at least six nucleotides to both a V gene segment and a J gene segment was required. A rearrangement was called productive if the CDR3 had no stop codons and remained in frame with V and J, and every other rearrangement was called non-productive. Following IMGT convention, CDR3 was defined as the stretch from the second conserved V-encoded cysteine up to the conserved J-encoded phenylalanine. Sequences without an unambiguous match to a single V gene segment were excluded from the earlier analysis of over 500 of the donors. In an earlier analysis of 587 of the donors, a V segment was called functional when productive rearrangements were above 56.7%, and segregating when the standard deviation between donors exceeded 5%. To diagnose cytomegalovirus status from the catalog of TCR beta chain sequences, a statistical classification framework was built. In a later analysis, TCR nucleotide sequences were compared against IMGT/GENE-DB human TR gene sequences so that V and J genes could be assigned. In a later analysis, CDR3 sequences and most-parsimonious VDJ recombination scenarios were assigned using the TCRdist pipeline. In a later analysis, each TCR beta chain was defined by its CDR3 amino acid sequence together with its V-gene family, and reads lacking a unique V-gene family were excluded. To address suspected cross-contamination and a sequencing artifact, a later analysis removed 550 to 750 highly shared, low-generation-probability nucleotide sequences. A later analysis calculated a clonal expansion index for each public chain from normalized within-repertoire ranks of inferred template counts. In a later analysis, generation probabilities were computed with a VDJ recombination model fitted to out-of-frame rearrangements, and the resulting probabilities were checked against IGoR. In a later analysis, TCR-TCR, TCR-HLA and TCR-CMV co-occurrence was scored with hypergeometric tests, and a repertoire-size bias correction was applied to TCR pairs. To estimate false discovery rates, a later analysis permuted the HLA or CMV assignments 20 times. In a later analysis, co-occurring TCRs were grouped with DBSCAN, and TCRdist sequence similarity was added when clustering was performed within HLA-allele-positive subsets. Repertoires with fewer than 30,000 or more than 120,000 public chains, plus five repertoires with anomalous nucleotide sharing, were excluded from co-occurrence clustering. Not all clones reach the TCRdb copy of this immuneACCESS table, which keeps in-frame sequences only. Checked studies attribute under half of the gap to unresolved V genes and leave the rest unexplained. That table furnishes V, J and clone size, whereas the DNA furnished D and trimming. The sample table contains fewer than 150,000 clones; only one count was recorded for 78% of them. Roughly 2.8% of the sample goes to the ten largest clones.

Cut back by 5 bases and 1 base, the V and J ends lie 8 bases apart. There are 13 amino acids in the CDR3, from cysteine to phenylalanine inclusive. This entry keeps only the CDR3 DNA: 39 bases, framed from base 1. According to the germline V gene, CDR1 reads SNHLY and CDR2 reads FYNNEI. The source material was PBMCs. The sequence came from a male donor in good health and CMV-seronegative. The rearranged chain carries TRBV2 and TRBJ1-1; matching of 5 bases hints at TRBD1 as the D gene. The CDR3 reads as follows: CASSRQGNTEAFF. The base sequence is TGTGCCAGCAGTCGCCAGGGGAACACTGAAGCTTTCTTT. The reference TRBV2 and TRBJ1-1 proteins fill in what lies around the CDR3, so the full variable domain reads EPEVTQTPSHQVTQMGQEVILRCVPISNHLYFYWYRQILGQKVEFLVSFYNNEISEKSEIFDDQFSVERPDGSNFTLKIRSTKLEDSAMYFCASSRQGNTEAFFGQGTRLTVV.